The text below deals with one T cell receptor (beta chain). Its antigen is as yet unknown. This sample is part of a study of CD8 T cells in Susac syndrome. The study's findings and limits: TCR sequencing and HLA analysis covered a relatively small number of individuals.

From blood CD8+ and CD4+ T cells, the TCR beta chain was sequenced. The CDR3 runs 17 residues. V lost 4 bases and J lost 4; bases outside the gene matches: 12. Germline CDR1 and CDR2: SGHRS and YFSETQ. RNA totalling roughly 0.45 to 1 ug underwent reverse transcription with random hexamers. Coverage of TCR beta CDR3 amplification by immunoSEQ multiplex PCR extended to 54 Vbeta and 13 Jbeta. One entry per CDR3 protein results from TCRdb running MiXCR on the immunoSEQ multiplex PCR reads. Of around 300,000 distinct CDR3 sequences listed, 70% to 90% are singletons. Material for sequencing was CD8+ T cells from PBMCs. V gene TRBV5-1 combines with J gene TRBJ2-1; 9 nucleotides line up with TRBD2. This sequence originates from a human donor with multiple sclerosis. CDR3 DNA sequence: TGCGCCAGCAGCGTCGACCCCGGACTAGCGACGTACAATGAGCAGTTCTTC. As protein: CASSVDPGLATYNEQFF.